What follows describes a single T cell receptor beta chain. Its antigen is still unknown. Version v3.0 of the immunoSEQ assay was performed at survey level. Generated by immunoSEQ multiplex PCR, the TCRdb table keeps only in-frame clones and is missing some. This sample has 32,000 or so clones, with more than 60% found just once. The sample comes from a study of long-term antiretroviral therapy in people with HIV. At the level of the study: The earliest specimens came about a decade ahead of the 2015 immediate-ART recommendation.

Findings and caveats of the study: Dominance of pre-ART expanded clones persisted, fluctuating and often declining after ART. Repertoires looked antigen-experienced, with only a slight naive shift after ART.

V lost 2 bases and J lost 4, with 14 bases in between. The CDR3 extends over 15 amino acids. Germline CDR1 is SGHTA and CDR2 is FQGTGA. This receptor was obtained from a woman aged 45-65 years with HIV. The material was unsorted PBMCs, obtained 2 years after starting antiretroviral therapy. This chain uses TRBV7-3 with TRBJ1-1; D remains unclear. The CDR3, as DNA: TGTGCCAGCAGCTTAGACGGTAATCGTCGCACTGAAGCTTTCTTT. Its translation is CASSLDGNRRTEAFF.